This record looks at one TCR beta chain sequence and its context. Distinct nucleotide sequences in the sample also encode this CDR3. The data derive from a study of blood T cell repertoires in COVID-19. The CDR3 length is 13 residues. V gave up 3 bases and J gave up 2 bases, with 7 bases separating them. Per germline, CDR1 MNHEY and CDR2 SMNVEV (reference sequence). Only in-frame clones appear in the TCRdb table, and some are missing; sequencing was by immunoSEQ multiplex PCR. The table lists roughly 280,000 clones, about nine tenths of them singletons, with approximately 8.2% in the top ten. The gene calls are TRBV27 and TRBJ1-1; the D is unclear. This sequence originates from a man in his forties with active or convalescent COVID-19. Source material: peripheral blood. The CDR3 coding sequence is TGTGCCAGCAGTTTGGCAGGAAACACTGAAGCTTTCTTT. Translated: CASSLAGNTEAFF.